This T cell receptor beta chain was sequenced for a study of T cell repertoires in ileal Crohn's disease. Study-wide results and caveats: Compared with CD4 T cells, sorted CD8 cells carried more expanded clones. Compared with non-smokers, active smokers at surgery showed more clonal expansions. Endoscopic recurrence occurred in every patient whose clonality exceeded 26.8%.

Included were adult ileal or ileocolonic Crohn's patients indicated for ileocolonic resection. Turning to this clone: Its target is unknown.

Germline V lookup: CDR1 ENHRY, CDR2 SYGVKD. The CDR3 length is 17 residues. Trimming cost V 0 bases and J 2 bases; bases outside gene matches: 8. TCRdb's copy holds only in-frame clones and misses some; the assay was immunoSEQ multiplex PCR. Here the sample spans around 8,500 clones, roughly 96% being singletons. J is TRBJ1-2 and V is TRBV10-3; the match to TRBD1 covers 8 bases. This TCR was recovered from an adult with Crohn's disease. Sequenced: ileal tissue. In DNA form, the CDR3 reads TGTGCCATCAGTGAGTCTGAGACAGGGGTAGGAAACTATGGCTACACCTTC. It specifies CAISESETGVGNYGYTF.